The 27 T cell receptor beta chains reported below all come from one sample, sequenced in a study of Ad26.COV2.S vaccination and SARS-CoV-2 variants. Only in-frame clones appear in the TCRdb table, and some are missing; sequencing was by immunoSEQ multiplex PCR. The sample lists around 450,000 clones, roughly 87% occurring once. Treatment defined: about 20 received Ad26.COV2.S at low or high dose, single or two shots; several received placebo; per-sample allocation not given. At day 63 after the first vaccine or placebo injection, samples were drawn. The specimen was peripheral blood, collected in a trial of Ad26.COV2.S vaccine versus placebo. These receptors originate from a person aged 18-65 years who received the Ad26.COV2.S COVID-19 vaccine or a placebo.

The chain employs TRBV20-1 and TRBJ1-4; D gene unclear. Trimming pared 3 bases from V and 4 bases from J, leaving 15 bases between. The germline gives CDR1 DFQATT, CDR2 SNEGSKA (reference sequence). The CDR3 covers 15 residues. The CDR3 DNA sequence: TGCAGTGCTAGTTCTAGAAGCCCCTTTAATGAAAAACTGTTTTTT. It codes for CSASSRSPFNEKLFF.

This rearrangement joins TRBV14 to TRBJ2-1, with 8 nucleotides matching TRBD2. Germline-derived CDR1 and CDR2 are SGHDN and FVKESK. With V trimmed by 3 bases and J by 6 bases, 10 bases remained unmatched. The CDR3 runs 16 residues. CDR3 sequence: CASSQGGSGRSNEQFF. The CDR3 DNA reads TGTGCCAGCAGCCAGGGGGGGAGCGGGAGAAGCAATGAGCAGTTCTTC.

CDR3 sequence reads: CASSSRDTARSLHF. CDR3 DNA sequence: TGTGCCAGCAGCTCCCGGGACACGGCCAGGTCCCTCCACTTT. The chain recombines TRBV9 with TRBJ1-6; D possibly corresponds to TRBD1 (6 bases). Germline CDR1 reads SGDLS; CDR2 reads YYNGEE. The CDR3 extends over 14 amino acids. Trimming took 4 bases from V and 14 from J, leaving 19 bases between them.

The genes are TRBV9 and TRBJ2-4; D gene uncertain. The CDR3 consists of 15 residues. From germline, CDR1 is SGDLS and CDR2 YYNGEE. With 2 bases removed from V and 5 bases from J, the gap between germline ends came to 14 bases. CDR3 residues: CASSVGRFSENIQYF. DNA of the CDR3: TGTGCCAGCAGCGTCGGCAGGTTTTCGGAAAACATTCAGTACTTC.

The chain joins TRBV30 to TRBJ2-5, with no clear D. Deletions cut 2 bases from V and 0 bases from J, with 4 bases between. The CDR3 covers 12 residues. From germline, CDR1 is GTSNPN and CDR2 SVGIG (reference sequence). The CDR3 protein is CAWSLNQETQYF. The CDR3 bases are TGTGCCTGGAGTCTGAACCAAGAGACCCAGTACTTC. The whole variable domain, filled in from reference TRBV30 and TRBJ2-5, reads SQTIHQWPATLVQPVGSPLSLECTVEGTSNPNLYWYRQAAGRGLQLLFYSVGIGQISSEVPQNLSASRPQDRQFILSSKKLLLSDSGFYLCAWSLNQETQYFGPGTRLLVL.

In DNA, the CDR3 is TGTGCCAGCAGCCCAGTCGCCCCTCGAGTTAATGAAAAACTGTTTTTT. This codes for CASSPVAPRVNEKLFF. The V call is TRBV4-2, the J call TRBJ1-4; D remains unclear. The germline CDR1 and CDR2 sequences are LGHNA and YNFKEQ. This CDR3 has 16 amino acids. The V end lost 4 bases, the J end lost 4 bases, and 16 bases lay between the germline ends.

This CDR3 is CASSDRTGKNIQYF. The CDR3, as DNA: TGTGCCAGCAGCGATCGGACAGGAAAAAACATTCAGTACTTC. The chain couples TRBV11-3 to TRBJ2-4; 7 positions match TRBD1. From germline, CDR1 is SGHNT and CDR2 YENEEA. This CDR3 is 14 amino acids long. J gave up 4 bases and V 5 bases, and 5 bases lay outside the gene matches.

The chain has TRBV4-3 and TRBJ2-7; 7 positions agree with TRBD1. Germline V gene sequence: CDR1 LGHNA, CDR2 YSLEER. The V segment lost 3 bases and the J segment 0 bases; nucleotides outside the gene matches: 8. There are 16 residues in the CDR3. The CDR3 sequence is CASSQNWDRVSYEQYF. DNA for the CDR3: TGCGCCAGCAGCCAGAATTGGGACAGAGTCTCCTACGAGCAGTACTTC.

The CDR3, as DNA: TGTGCCACCAGTGATCCCGGAGAAGCGGGGGGTGGAGGTACGCAGTATTTT. It is translated as CATSDPGEAGGGGTQYF. The V and J genes are TRBV24-1 and TRBJ2-3, with 9 nucleotides matching TRBD2. Germline values: CDR1 KGHDR, CDR2 SFDVKD. Trimming removed 3 bases from V and 8 bases from J; junction bases left unmatched: 14. This CDR3 spans 17 amino acids.

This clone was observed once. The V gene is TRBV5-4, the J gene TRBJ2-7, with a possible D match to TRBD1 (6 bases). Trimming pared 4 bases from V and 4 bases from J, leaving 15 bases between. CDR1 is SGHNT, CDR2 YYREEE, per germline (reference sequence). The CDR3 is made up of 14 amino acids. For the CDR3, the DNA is TGTGCCAGCAGCCAACGGGACACCGGGTACGAGCAGTACTTC. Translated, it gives CASSQRDTGYEQYF.

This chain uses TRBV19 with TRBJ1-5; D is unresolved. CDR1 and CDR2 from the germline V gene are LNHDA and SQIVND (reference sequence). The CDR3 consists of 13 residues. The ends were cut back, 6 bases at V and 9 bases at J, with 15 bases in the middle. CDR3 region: CASSLPGPRPQHF. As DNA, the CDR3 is TGTGCCAGTAGCCTCCCAGGCCCTCGGCCCCAGCATTTT.

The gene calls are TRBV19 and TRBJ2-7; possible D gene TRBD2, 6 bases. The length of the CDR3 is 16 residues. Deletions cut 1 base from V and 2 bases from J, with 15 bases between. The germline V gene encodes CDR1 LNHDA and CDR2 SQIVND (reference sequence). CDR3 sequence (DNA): TGTGCCAGTAGTATAGGCGGAGGAGGGCCGACCTACGAGCAGTACTTC. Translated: CASSIGGGGPTYEQYF.

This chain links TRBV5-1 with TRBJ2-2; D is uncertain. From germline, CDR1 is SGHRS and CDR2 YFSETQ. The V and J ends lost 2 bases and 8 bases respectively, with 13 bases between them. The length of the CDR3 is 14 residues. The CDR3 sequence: CASSFFTENGELFF. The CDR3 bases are TGCGCCAGCAGCTTTTTTACAGAAAATGGGGAGCTGTTTTTT. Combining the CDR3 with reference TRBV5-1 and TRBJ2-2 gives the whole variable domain KAGVTQTPRYLIKTRGQQVTLSCSPISGHRSVSWYQQTPGQGLQFLFEYFSETQRNKGNFPGRFSGRQFSNSRSEMNVSTLELGDSALYLCASSFFTENGELFFGEGSRLTVL.

Written as DNA, the CDR3 is TGTGCCAGCAGCTGGGGGACGACCACGAAGAACAATGAGCAGTTCTTC. Residues: CASSWGTTTKNNEQFF. This chain links TRBV5-5 with TRBJ2-1, with D perhaps being TRBD1 or TRBD2 (5 bases each). V was cut by 3 bases and J by 5 bases, with 18 bases left in between. Germline CDR1 and CDR2: SGHKS and YYEKEE (reference sequence). This CDR3 contains 16 residues.

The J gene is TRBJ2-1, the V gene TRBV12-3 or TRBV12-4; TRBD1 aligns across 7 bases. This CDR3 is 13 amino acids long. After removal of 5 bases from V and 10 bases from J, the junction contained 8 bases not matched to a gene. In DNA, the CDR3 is TGTGCCAGCAGTGGGACAGAGGCGCCCGAGCAGTTCTTC. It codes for CASSGTEAPEQFF.

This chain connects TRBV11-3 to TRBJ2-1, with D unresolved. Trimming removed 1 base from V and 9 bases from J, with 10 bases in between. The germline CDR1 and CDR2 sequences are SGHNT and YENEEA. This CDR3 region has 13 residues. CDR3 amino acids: CASSLASTTEQFF. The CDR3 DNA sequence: TGTGCCAGCAGCTTAGCCAGTACCACTGAGCAGTTCTTC. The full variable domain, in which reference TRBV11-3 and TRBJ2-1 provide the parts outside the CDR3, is EAGVVQSPRYKIIEKKQPVAFWCNPISGHNTLYWYLQNLGQGPELLIRYENEEAVDDSQLPKDRFSAERLKGVDSTLKIQPAELGDSAVYLCASSLASTTEQFFGPGTRLTVL.

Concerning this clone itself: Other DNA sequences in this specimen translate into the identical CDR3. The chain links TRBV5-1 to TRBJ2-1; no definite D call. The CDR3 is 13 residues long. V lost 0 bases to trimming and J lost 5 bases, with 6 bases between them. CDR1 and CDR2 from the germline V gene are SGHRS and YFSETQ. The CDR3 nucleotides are TGCGCCAGCAGCTTGGGTGGGGACAATGAGCAGTTCTTC. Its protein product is CASSLGGDNEQFF.

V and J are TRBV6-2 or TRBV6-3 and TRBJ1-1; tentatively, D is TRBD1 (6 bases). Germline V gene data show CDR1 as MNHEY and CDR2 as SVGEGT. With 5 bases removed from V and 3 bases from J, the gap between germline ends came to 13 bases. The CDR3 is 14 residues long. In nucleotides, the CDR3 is TGTGCCAGCAGTACTGGACAGAGCCACACTGAAGCTTTCTTT. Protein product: CASSTGQSHTEAFF.

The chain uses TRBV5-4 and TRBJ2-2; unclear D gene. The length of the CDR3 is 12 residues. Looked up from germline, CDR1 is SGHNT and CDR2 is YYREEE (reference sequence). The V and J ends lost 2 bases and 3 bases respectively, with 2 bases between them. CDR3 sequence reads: CASSFDTGELFF. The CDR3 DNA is TGTGCCAGCAGCTTCGACACCGGGGAGCTGTTTTTT.

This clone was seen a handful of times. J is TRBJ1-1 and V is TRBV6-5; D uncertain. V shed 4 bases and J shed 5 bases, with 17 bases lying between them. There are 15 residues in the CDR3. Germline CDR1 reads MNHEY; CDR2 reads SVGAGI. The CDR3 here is CASSFSIGYETEAFF. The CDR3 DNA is TGTGCCAGCAGTTTTTCCATAGGATACGAGACTGAAGCTTTCTTT.

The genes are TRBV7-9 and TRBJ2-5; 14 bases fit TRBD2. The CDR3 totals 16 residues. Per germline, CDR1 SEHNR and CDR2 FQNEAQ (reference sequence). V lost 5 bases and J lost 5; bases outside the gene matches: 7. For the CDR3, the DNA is TGTGCCAGCAGCCCGCGACTAGCGGGAGGGCGGGAGACCCAGTACTTC. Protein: CASSPRLAGGRETQYF.

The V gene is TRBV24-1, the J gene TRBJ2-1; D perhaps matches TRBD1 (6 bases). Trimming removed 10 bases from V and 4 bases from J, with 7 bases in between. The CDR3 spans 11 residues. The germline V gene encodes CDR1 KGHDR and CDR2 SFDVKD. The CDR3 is CATGGYNEQFF. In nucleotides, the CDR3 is TGTGCCACAGGGGGATACAATGAGCAGTTCTTC.

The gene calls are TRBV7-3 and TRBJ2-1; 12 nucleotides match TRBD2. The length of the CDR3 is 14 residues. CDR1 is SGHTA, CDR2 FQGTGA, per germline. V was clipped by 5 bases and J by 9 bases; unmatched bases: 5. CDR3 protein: CASSILAGGGEQFF. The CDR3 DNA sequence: TGTGCCAGCAGCATACTAGCGGGGGGAGGTGAGCAGTTCTTC.

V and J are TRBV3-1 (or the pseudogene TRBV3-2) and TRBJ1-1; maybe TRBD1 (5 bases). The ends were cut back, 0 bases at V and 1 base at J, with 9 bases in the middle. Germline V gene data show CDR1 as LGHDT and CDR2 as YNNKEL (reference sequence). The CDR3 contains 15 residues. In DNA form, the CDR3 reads TGTGCCAGCAGCCAAGATCAGGGCAGGAACACTGAAGCTTTCTTT. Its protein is CASSQDQGRNTEAFF.

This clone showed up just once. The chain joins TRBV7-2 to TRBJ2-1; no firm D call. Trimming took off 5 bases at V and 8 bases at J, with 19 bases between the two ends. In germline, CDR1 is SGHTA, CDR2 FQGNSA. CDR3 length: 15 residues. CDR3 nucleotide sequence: TGTGCCAGCAGCCGCGACTCCTCACAATTGCATGAGCAGTTCTTC. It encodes CASSRDSSQLHEQFF.

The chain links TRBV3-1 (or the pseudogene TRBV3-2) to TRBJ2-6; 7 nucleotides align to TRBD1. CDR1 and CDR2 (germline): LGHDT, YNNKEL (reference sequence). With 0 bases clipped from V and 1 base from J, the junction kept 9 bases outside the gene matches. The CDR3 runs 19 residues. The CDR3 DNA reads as TGTGCCAGCAGCCAAGAACGATGGACAGGCTTATCTGGGGCCAACGTCCTGACTTTC. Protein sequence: CASSQERWTGLSGANVLTF.

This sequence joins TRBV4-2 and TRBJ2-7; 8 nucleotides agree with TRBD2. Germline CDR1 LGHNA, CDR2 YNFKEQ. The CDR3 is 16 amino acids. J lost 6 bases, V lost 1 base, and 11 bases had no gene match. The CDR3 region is CASSQVAGMRDTEQYF. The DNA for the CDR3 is TGTGCCAGCAGCCAAGTAGCGGGGATGAGGGATACCGAGCAGTACTTC.